A single sample is the source of the 9 T cell receptor beta chains below, sequenced in a study of Graves' ophthalmopathy and Graves' hyperthyroidism (dated by TCRdb to 2016 to 2019). These reads were obtained on an Illumina HiSeq 2000. TCR beta CDR3 regions were amplified from RNA transcripts for repertoire sequencing. The first round was an RT-PCR using HTBI primers with the Qiagen OneStep RT-PCR kit, and this first round was followed by a second-round multiplex PCR, then size selection and purification. TCRdb reran the public reads through fastp at Q25 and MiXCR, keeping productive beta chains. All rows with the same CDR3 protein become a single entry with the most common DNA and genes. Within this sample are over 650,000 distinct CDR3 sequences, with over 40% of them counted one time only. The ten largest clones represent more than 3% of the sample. Sequenced: peripheral blood. All receptors come from an adult man with Graves' ophthalmopathy.

This clonotype was counted at least ten times. This chain uses TRBV7-9 with TRBJ2-5; 10 nucleotides line up with TRBD1. There are 16 residues in the CDR3. V was pared by 5 bases and J by 2 bases, with 8 bases of the junction left unmatched. The germline V gene has CDR1 SEHNR and CDR2 FQNEAQ (reference sequence). The CDR3 sequence: CASSPGTGVGQETQYF. The DNA for the CDR3 is TGTGCCAGCAGCCCTGGGACAGGGGTTGGTCAAGAGACCCAGTACTTC.

Many counts were recorded for this clonotype. The chain combines TRBV20-1 with TRBJ1-2, with TRBD1 identical over 10 bases. The length of the CDR3 is 12 residues. J was trimmed by 8 bases and V by 4 bases; bases with no gene match: 4. The germline V gene encodes CDR1 DFQATT and CDR2 SNEGSKA (reference sequence). Written as DNA, the CDR3 is TGCAGTGCTACCGGGACAGGGGACGGCTACACCTTC. Protein: CSATGTGDGYTF.

The table lists this clonotype with many counts. This chain joins TRBV7-9 and TRBJ2-7, with 10 bases matching TRBD2. The CDR3 length is 16 residues. Germline values: CDR1 SEHNR, CDR2 FQNEAQ (reference sequence). Trimming at V came to 4 bases and at J to 6 bases, leaving 12 bases not matched to a gene. The CDR3 region has the DNA TGTGCCAGCAGCTCCCCTAGCGGGGGAGCCCTATCCGAGCAGTACTTC. It yields the protein CASSSPSGGALSEQYF.

This clonotype was detected once. A much more abundant neighbour one base away suggests this may be a read error. The chain employs TRBV7-2 and TRBJ2-6; the match to TRBD1 covers 8 bases. Germline assignment: CDR1 SGHTA and CDR2 FQGNSA. Trimming removed 4 bases from V and 2 bases from J; junction bases left unmatched: 7. The CDR3 sequence is 17 residues long. In nucleotides, the CDR3 is TGTGCCAGCAGCTCGGTACTGGACAGGGCTGGGGCCAACGTCCTGACTTTC. This gives the protein CASSSVLDRAGANVLTF.

This chain joins TRBV15 and TRBJ2-5; possibly TRBD2 for D (5 bases). The ends were cut back, 2 bases at V and 3 bases at J, with 16 bases in the middle. CDR1 and CDR2 (germline): LNHNV, YYDKDF (reference sequence). The CDR3 loop spans 16 amino acids. CDR3 loop: CATSRLPGSAEETQYF. The CDR3, as DNA: TGTGCCACCAGCAGACTCCCGGGATCAGCAGAAGAGACCCAGTACTTC. The full variable domain, with the rest looked up from reference TRBV15 and TRBJ2-5, is DAMVIQNPRYQVTQFGKPVTLSCSQTLNHNVMYWYQQKSSQAPKLLFHYYDKDFNNEADTPDNFQSRRPNTSFCFLDIRSPGLGDTAMYLCATSRLPGSAEETQYFGPGTRLLVL.

This clonotype was seen only once. The chain is built from TRBV29-1 and TRBJ2-5, with 9 bases matching TRBD1. Germline CDR1 and CDR2: SQVTM and ANQGSEA. J lost 5 bases, V lost 7 bases, and 11 bases had no gene match. The CDR3 is 14 amino acids. CDR3 region: CSARTGETGETQYF. DNA of the CDR3: TGCAGCGCCCGGACAGGGGAGACCGGGGAGACCCAGTACTTC. The whole variable domain, remainder taken from reference TRBV29-1 and TRBJ2-5, is SAVISQKPSRDICQRGTSLTIQCQVDSQVTMMFWYRQQPGQSLTLIATANQGSEATYESGFVIDKFPISRPNLTFSTLTVSNMSPEDSSIYLCSARTGETGETQYFGPGTRLLVL.

This rearrangement joins TRBV29-1 to TRBJ2-1; D uncertain. This CDR3 has 12 residues. CDR1 is SQVTM, CDR2 ANQGSEA, per germline. Trimming removed 3 bases from V and 4 bases from J, with 7 bases in between. The CDR3 sequence: CSVDATYNEQFF. DNA for the CDR3: TGCAGCGTTGACGCGACTTACAATGAGCAGTTCTTC.

The sample holds many counts of this clonotype. The V and J genes are TRBV2 and TRBJ1-1; D is undetermined. V lost 5 bases and J lost 8, with 18 bases in between. Germline CDR1 SNHLY, CDR2 FYNNEI. This CDR3 spans 14 amino acids. The CDR3, as DNA: TGTGCCAGCAGTTCCGGCCATCGGTTCCGGGAAGCTTTCTTT. It is translated as CASSSGHRFREAFF.

This clonotype was detected ten times or more. The V and J genes are TRBV9 and TRBJ1-1; D gene unclear. Germline CDR1 SGDLS, CDR2 YYNGEE. Trimming took 0 bases from V and 7 from J, leaving 7 bases between them. The CDR3 runs 12 residues. The CDR3 region is CASSVAAGEAFF. CDR3 DNA sequence: TGTGCCAGCAGCGTAGCTGCGGGTGAAGCTTTCTTT. The full variable domain, completed using reference TRBV9 and TRBJ1-1, is DSGVTQTPKHLITATGQRVTLRCSPRSGDLSVYWYQQSLDQGLQFLIQYYNGEERAKGNILERFSAQQFPDLHSELNLSSLELGDSALYFCASSVAAGEAFFGQGTRLTVV.